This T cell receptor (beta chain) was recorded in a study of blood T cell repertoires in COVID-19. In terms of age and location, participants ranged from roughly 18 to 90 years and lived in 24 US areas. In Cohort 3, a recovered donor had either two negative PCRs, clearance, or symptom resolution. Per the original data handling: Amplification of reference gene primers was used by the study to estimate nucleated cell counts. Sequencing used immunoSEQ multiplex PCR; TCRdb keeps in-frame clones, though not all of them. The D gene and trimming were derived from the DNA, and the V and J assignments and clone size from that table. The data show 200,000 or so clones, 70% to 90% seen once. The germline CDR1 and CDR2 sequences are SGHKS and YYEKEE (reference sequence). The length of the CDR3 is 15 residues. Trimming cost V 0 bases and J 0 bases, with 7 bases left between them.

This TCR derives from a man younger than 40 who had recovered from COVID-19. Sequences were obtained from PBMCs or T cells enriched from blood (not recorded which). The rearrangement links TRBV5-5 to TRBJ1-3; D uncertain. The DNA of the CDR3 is TGTGCCAGCAGCTTGGGTAGTAGCTCTGGAAACACCATATATTTT. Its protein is CASSLGSSSGNTIYF.